This TCR beta chain was captured in a study of blood T cell repertoires in COVID-19. Overall study: Acute-phase and convalescent COVID-19 samples originated in the United States, Italy and Spain. T cells, B-cell-depleted T cells, or PBMCs supplied cDNA or gDNA.

Produced via immunoSEQ multiplex PCR; TCRdb's table is partial and in-frame only. This table holds about 55,000 clones, more than 80% found once. V lost 1 base, J lost 0 bases, and 6 bases stayed unmatched. CDR3 size: 17 residues. From germline, CDR1 is KGHSH and CDR2 LQKENI. This chain uses TRBV18 with TRBJ2-1, with TRBD1 identical over 7 bases. Sample: peripheral blood. The clonotype originates from a human donor with active COVID-19. The donor label of this sample is uncertain. The CDR3 here is CASSPRTTGFSYNEQFF. The CDR3 DNA follows: TGTGCCAGCTCACCACGGACGACAGGGTTCTCCTACAATGAGCAGTTCTTC.